A selection of T cell receptor beta chains follows, all from one sample in a study of post-analysis software for immune sequencing data. TCRdb re-called the PCR reads with MiXCR, one entry per CDR3 protein. Of 500,000 to 600,000 distinct CDR3 sequences in the sample, roughly 47% were seen once. The sample comprised blood. Receptors were obtained from a girl aged 5-17 years with multiple sclerosis. CDR3s leave out the opening cysteine and the closing phenylalanine or tryptophan.

V	J	CDR3
TRBV10-3	TRBJ2-5	ATATEYQETQY
TRBV7-2	TRBJ2-3	ASSLELDTQY
TRBV5-1	TRBJ1-3	ASSLDRGETEAFFGNTIY
TRBV6-5	TRBJ2-7	ASSSPGQAREQY
TRBV5-4	TRBJ2-7	ASSLPPGEQY
TRBV5-1	TRBJ2-1	ASSSRLAGGGSYNEQF
TRBV12-3/TRBV12-4	TRBJ2-5	ASSKAGPQETQY
TRBV25-1	TRBJ2-5	ASSEATIATQY
TRBV7-2	TRBJ2-3	ASSLDGLEDTQY
TRBV6-5	TRBJ2-5	ASRGTATRQETQY
TRBV7-9	TRBJ2-7	ASSWRGEQY
TRBV12-3/TRBV12-4	TRBJ2-7	ASSLGAGDEQY
TRBV6-1	TRBJ2-5	ASSEHIAGGPGSQY
TRBV12-3/TRBV12-4	TRBJ1-2	ASSLDQGVYGYT
TRBV6-5	TRBJ2-5	ASSTWTSGSSREQY
TRBV12-3/TRBV12-4	TRBJ2-7	ASSFQSQYSEQY
TRBV10-3	TRBJ2-1	AISEMGQYNEQF
TRBV7-6	TRBJ2-7	ASSSTGDFSYEQY
TRBV5-1	TRBJ2-1	ASRLVNEQF
TRBV7-3	TRBJ2-3	ASSYEGPPSTDTQY
TRBV6-5	TRBJ2-6	ASSYLRSGANVLT
TRBV29-1	TRBJ1-2	SVAVATNYGYT
TRBV2	TRBJ1-1	ASSEAGNTEAF
TRBV5-1	TRBJ2-5	ASSLGRGREETQY
TRBV5-1	TRBJ2-1	ASSLGFGTSGTNEQF
TRBV12-3/TRBV12-4	TRBJ2-5	ASSWGGYGETQY
TRBV6-6	TRBJ1-2	ASSTGIDRGGYGYT
TRBV5-1	TRBJ2-1	ASSLAGGYEQF
TRBV7-8	TRBJ1-1	ASSPPRVTEAF
TRBV10-3	TRBJ2-1	AITDGSGTRDQF
TRBV12-3/TRBV12-4	TRBJ2-4	ASSFRSPAKNIQY